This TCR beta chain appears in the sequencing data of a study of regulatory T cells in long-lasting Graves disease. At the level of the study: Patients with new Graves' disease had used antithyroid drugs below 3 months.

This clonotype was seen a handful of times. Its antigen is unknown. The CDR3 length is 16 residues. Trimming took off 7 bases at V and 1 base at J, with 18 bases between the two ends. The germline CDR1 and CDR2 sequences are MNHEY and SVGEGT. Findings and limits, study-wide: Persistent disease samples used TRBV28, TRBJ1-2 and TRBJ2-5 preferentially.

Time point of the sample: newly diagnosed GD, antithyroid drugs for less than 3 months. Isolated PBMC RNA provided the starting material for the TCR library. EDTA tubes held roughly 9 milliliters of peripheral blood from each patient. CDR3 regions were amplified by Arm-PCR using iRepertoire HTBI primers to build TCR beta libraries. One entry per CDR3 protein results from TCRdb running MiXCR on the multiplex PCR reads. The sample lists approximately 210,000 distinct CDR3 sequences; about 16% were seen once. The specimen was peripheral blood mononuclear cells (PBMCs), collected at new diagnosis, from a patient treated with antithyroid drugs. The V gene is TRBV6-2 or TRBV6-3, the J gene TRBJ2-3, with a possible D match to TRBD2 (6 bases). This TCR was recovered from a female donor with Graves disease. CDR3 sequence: CASTEGYVAGTDTQYF. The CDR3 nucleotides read TGTGCCAGCACCGAGGGATACGTAGCGGGCACAGATACGCAGTATTTT.